This TCR beta chain was recovered during a study of PD-1 blockade in classical Hodgkin lymphoma. General study points: Patients starting nivolumab under 1 year after ASCT were excluded. It was CD4+ TCR diversity, not CD8+, that rose significantly by C4D1. According to reports, newly diagnosed patients had lower baseline TCR diversity than healthy donors, and relapsed/refractory patients had lower baseline TCR diversity still.

In the case of this clone: As yet, its antigen is unknown.

This table comes from immunoSEQ multiplex PCR, and its TCRdb copy is limited to in-frame clones, with some not included. The sample consists of some 96,000 clones, roughly 84% of them appearing once. Each of the patients experienced relapse following autologous stem cell transplantation, and their brentuximab vedotin exposure differed. Complete response, partial response or progressive disease was recorded as best response. The CDR3 loop spans 14 amino acids. CDR1 is LNHDA and CDR2 is SQIVND in the germline V gene (reference sequence). The V and J ends lost 3 bases and 3 bases, in that order; junction bases with no gene match: 5.

This rearrangement joins TRBV19 to TRBJ2-7; 7 positions agree with TRBD2. The clonotype comes from a human donor with classical Hodgkin lymphoma. Sequencing used peripheral blood mononuclear cells (PBMCs), obtained at baseline. The CDR3 spells CASSIASGDYEQYF. The CDR3 coding sequence is TGTGCCAGTAGTATCGCTAGCGGTGACTACGAGCAGTACTTC.